A selection of T cell receptor beta chains follows, all from one sample in a study of T cells in Graves' hyperthyroidism and ophthalmopathy. TCRdb re-analysed the multiplex PCR reads in MiXCR, keeping a single row per CDR3 protein. Here the sample spans some 800,000 distinct CDR3 sequences, over 35% being singletons. The sequencing sample was made of blood. The receptor set was obtained from a man aged 18 to 29 with Graves' hyperthyroidism. Each CDR3 is given with its conserved first and last residue. The D gene is left open where the match is weak. The size of a clone is reported for some rows only, either as once, few or many, or as a class for expanded clones.

cdr3_nt: TGTGCCAGCAGCCCTTATTATGGCTACACCTTC; cdr3_aa: CASSPYYGYTF; cdr3_length: 11; v_call: TRBV7-2; clone_size: many; j_call: TRBJ1-2; d_call: .
cdr3_nt: TGTGCCCGCAGCGTAGCCGAGGACAACATGAACACTGAAGCTTTCTTT; cdr3_aa: CARSVAEDNMNTEAFF; cdr3_length: 16; v_call: TRBV9; clone_size: .; j_call: TRBJ1-1; d_call: .
cdr3_nt: TGTGCCAGCAGCGAGATAGACAGGGCAGCTGAAGCTTTCTTT; cdr3_aa: CASSEIDRAAEAFF; cdr3_length: 14; v_call: TRBV25-1; clone_size: many; j_call: TRBJ1-1; d_call: TRBD1
cdr3_nt: TGTGCGGCCCAGGGACGGACAAATGAAAAACTGTTTTTT; cdr3_aa: CAAQGRTNEKLFF; cdr3_length: 13; v_call: TRBV19; clone_size: many; j_call: TRBJ1-4; d_call: .
cdr3_nt: TGTGCCAGCAGCCACGCGGATCCCCAAGAGACCCAGTACTTC; cdr3_aa: CASSHADPQETQYF; cdr3_length: 14; v_call: TRBV7-2; clone_size: .; j_call: TRBJ2-5; d_call: .
cdr3_nt: TGCGCCAGCAGCCTCCCCGGGACAAGCTATGGCTACACCTTC; cdr3_aa: CASSLPGTSYGYTF; cdr3_length: 14; v_call: TRBV4-1; clone_size: few; j_call: TRBJ1-2; d_call: .
cdr3_nt: TGCGCCAGCAGCTTGGTTTCGGCACCCTACGAGCAGTACTTC; cdr3_aa: CASSLVSAPYEQYF; cdr3_length: 14; v_call: TRBV5-1; clone_size: .; j_call: TRBJ2-7; d_call: .
cdr3_nt: TGTGCCAGCAGCCAAGATCGGCTAGCGGGGAACACCGGGGAGCTGTTTTTT; cdr3_aa: CASSQDRLAGNTGELFF; cdr3_length: 17; v_call: TRBV4-2; clone_size: .; j_call: TRBJ2-2; d_call: TRBD2
cdr3_nt: TGCAGTGCTGCACCTTCAACGGCTAGCTCCTACGAGCAGTACTTC; cdr3_aa: CSAAPSTASSYEQYF; cdr3_length: 15; v_call: TRBV20-1; clone_size: few; j_call: TRBJ2-7; d_call: .
cdr3_nt: TGTGCCAGCAGCTCTTCCCCCGGGACAGACCTTCTCACCGGGGAGCTGTTTTTT; cdr3_aa: CASSSSPGTDLLTGELFF; cdr3_length: 18; v_call: TRBV7-2; clone_size: .; j_call: TRBJ2-2; d_call: TRBD1
cdr3_nt: TGTGCCAGCAGTAAGGACAGCTCGAACACCGGGGAGCTGTTTTTT; cdr3_aa: CASSKDSSNTGELFF; cdr3_length: 15; v_call: TRBV7-2; clone_size: .; j_call: TRBJ2-2; d_call: .
cdr3_nt: TGCAGTGCCACCTTGGACATTTCCTACGAGCAGTACTTC; cdr3_aa: CSATLDISYEQYF; cdr3_length: 13; v_call: TRBV20-1; clone_size: few; j_call: TRBJ2-7; d_call: .
cdr3_nt: TGTGCCAGCTCCGACATCAGGCATAGCAATCAGCCCCAGCATTTT; cdr3_aa: CASSDIRHSNQPQHF; cdr3_length: 15; v_call: TRBV28; clone_size: .; j_call: TRBJ1-5; d_call: .
cdr3_nt: TGTGCCAGTAGTATTGGTCTTAATTCACCCCTCCACTTT; cdr3_aa: CASSIGLNSPLHF; cdr3_length: 13; v_call: TRBV19; clone_size: many; j_call: TRBJ1-6; d_call: .
cdr3_nt: TGCAGCGTTTCGACAGGGAGGAACACTGAAGCTTTCTTT; cdr3_aa: CSVSTGRNTEAFF; cdr3_length: 13; v_call: TRBV29-1; clone_size: many; j_call: TRBJ1-1; d_call: TRBD1
cdr3_nt: TGTGCCAGCAGTGAAAGGGCAACTGGGGCCAACGTCCTGACTTTC; cdr3_aa: CASSERATGANVLTF; cdr3_length: 15; v_call: TRBV2; clone_size: .; j_call: TRBJ2-6; d_call: .
cdr3_nt: TGTGCCAGCAGCGTAGGGACCTCTCTCCGCTCCGAGCAGTACTTC; cdr3_aa: CASSVGTSLRSEQYF; cdr3_length: 15; v_call: TRBV9; clone_size: few; j_call: TRBJ2-7; d_call: .
cdr3_nt: TGTGCCAGCAGTGAAGGGGACACCGGGGAGCTGTTTTTT; cdr3_aa: CASSEGDTGELFF; cdr3_length: 13; v_call: TRBV6-1; clone_size: many; j_call: TRBJ2-2; d_call: .
cdr3_nt: TGTGCCAGCAGCAAGGGAGTAGCGGTCGACCGAACGTTGAGGACCGGGGAGCTGTTTTTT; cdr3_aa: CASSKGVAVDRTLRTGELFF; cdr3_length: 20; v_call: TRBV14; clone_size: .; j_call: TRBJ2-2; d_call: .
cdr3_nt: TGTGCCAGTAGTATGGTGAGCCGGAGCGAGACCCAGTACTTC; cdr3_aa: CASSMVSRSETQYF; cdr3_length: 14; v_call: TRBV19; clone_size: few; j_call: TRBJ2-5; d_call: .
cdr3_nt: TGTGCCAGTAGTTACGGAGCGGTGGGGGAGCTGTTTTTT; cdr3_aa: CASSYGAVGELFF; cdr3_length: 13; v_call: TRBV19; clone_size: .; j_call: TRBJ2-2; d_call: .
cdr3_nt: TGTGCCAGCACCGGGGTAGTAGCGGGCACTGAAGCTTTCTTT; cdr3_aa: CASTGVVAGTEAFF; cdr3_length: 14; v_call: TRBV2; clone_size: few; j_call: TRBJ1-1; d_call: .
cdr3_nt: TGTGCCATCTCAGATAACTATGGCTACACCTTC; cdr3_aa: CAISDNYGYTF; cdr3_length: 11; v_call: TRBV10-3; clone_size: .; j_call: TRBJ1-2; d_call: .
cdr3_nt: TGCGCCAGCAAAGCAGGGGGTATGAACACTGAAGCTTTCTTT; cdr3_aa: CASKAGGMNTEAFF; cdr3_length: 14; v_call: TRBV5-1; clone_size: .; j_call: TRBJ1-1; d_call: TRBD1
cdr3_nt: TGCGCCAGCAGCGGGGGAACACAGGCTAATGAAAAACTGTTTTTT; cdr3_aa: CASSGGTQANEKLFF; cdr3_length: 15; v_call: TRBV5-1; clone_size: .; j_call: TRBJ1-4; d_call: .
cdr3_nt: TGTGCCAGTGCCCCTGGACAGATCTATGGCTACACCTTC; cdr3_aa: CASAPGQIYGYTF; cdr3_length: 13; v_call: TRBV19; clone_size: many; j_call: TRBJ1-2; d_call: .
cdr3_nt: TGTGCCAGCAGCCATGGGTTCTCCTACGAGCAGTACTTC; cdr3_aa: CASSHGFSYEQYF; cdr3_length: 13; v_call: TRBV14; clone_size: .; j_call: TRBJ2-7; d_call: .
cdr3_nt: TGCAGTGCTAGAGATCAGTCGCGGGGCACTGAAGCTTTCTTT; cdr3_aa: CSARDQSRGTEAFF; cdr3_length: 14; v_call: TRBV20-1; clone_size: many; j_call: TRBJ1-1; d_call: .
cdr3_nt: TGTGCCAGCAGTTTTTCGGACAGAGAGAAGACTGAAGCTTTCTTT; cdr3_aa: CASSFSDREKTEAFF; cdr3_length: 15; v_call: TRBV12-3/TRBV12-4; clone_size: .; j_call: TRBJ1-1; d_call: .
cdr3_nt: TGCAGCGGGGGGGAGAGCGGGGAAGGCGGCGGCTACACCTTC; cdr3_aa: CSGGESGEGGGYTF; cdr3_length: 14; v_call: TRBV29-1; clone_size: many; j_call: TRBJ1-2; d_call: .
cdr3_nt: TGTGCCAGTAGTATTCCGAGGGAGAACACTGAAGCTTTCTTT; cdr3_aa: CASSIPRENTEAFF; cdr3_length: 14; v_call: TRBV19; clone_size: many; j_call: TRBJ1-1; d_call: .
cdr3_nt: TGCAGCGCCCGACGGGGACAGACGTATTACACCTTC; cdr3_aa: CSARRGQTYYTF; cdr3_length: 12; v_call: TRBV29-1; clone_size: .; j_call: TRBJ1-2; d_call: TRBD1